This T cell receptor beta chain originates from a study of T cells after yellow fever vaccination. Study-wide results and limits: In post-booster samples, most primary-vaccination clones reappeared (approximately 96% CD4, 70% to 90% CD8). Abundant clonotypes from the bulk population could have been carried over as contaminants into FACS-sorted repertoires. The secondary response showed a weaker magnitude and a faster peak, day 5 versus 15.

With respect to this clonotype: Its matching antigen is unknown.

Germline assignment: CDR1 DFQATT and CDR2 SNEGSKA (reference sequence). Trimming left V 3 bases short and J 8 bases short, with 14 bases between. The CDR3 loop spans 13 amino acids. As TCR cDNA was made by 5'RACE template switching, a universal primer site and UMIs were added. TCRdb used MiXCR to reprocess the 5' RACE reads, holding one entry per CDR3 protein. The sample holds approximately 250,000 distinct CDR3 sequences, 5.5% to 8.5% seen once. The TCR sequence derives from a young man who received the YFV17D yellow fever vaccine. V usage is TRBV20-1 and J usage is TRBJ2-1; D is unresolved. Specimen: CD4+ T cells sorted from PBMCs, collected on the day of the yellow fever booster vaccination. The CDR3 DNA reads TGCAGTGCTAGTTCGGCGCCTCACTATGAGCAGTTCTTC. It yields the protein CSASSAPHYEQFF.